The clone carrying this T cell receptor beta chain was detected a few times. Its antigen is still unknown. This sample was included in a study of blood T cells in healthy people across ages. For the second PCR, which ran for about 7 to 12 cycles, a sample-barcoded 5' primer and a J-beta primer mix were used. TCRdb reanalysed the 5' RACE reads using MiXCR and keeps one entry per CDR3 protein. The sample lists 550,000 to 800,000 distinct CDR3 sequences; about 30% were seen once. Study results and limitations: Shifts in expanded clonotypes may have been confounded by donor CMV status, which was unknown. Correlation between TCR beta diversity and naive T cell percentage was strong.

Trimming stripped 3 bases from V and 3 bases from J, with 15 bases between. CDR3 length: 15 residues. Per germline, CDR1 MNHEY and CDR2 SMNVEV (reference sequence). The V gene is TRBV27, the J gene TRBJ2-7, with D perhaps matching TRBD1 (6 bases). The sequenced sample consisted of blood. The origin of this receptor is an elderly woman in good health. The CDR3 DNA sequence: TGTGCCAGCAGTTTGGAACAGGGAGAACTCTACGAGCAGTACTTC. Its protein product is CASSLEQGELYEQYF.